This TCR beta chain emerged from a study of blood T cells in healthy people across ages. This clonotype has ten or more counts. A second PCR, run for about 6 to 12 cycles, used a sample-barcoded 5' primer plus a J-beta primer mix. TCRdb independently ran MiXCR on the 5' RACE reads; one entry per CDR3 protein. The sample has under 800,000 distinct CDR3 sequences; roughly 41% are singletons. The TCR was taken from a woman aged 55-70 years in good health. The sample was blood.

The CDR3 protein is CSVEGMSPRTEAFF. For the CDR3, the DNA is TGCAGCGTTGAAGGTATGTCCCCCCGCACTGAAGCTTTCTTT. V and J are TRBV29-1 and TRBJ1-1; D unclear. Germline CDR1 and CDR2: SQVTM and ANQGSEA. V dropped 1 base and J dropped 4 bases, with 13 bases sitting between them. The CDR3 runs to 14 residues.